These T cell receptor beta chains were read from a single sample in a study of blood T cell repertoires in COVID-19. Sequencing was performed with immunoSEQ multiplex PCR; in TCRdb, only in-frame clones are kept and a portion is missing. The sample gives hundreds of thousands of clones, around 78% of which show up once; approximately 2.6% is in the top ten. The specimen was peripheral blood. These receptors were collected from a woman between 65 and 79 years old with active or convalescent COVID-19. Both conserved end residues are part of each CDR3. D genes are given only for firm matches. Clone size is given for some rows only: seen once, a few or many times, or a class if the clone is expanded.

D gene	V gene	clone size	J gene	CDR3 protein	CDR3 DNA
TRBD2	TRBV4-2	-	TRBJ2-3	CASSQGNAGGSDTQYF	TGTGCCAGCAGCCAAGGAAACGCGGGAGGTTCAGATACGCAGTATTTT
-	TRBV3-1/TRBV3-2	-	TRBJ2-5	CASSRQGVEETQYF	TGTGCCAGCAGCCGGCAGGGTGTAGAAGAGACCCAGTACTTC
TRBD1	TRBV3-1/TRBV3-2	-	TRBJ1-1	CASSLARTGNTEAFF	TGTGCCAGCAGCCTAGCCAGGACAGGGAACACTGAAGCTTTCTTT
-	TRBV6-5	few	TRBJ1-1	CASSPPGPNTEAFF	TGTGCCAGCAGTCCGCCAGGGCCGAACACTGAAGCTTTCTTT
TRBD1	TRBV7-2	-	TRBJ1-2	CASSLDRQGARGGYTF	TGTGCCAGCAGCTTGGATAGACAGGGGGCGCGAGGTGGCTACACCTTC
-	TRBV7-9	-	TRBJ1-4	CASSLTGTSESEKLFF	TGTGCCAGCAGCTTAACCGGGACATCGGAGAGTGAAAAACTGTTTTTT
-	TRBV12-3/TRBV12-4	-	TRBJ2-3	CASRSSGDTQYF	TGTGCCAGCAGGTCTTCGGGGGATACGCAGTATTTT
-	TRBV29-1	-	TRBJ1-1	CSTPRAGEAFF	TGCAGCACCCCACGGGCGGGTGAAGCTTTCTTT
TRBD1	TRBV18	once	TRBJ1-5	CASSPRELTGQNQPQHF	TGTGCCAGCTCACCACGTGAGTTGACAGGGCAGAATCAGCCCCAGCATTTT
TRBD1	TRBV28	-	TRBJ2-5	CASSSKTGSETQYF	TGTGCCAGCAGTTCAAAGACAGGGTCAGAGACCCAGTACTTC
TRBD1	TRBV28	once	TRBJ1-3	CASTSLDRVGTIYF	TGTGCCAGCACCTCCTTGGACAGGGTTGGCACCATATATTTT
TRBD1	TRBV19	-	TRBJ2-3	CASSTGTGTGTDAADTQYF	TGTGCCAGTAGTACAGGAACCGGGACAGGGACAGATGCGGCAGATACGCAGTATTTT
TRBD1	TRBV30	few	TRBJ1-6	CAWTPGQYNSPLHF	TGTGCCTGGACCCCGGGACAGTATAATTCACCCCTCCACTTT
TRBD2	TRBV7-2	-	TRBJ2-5	CASSPSSGGTRETQYF	TGTGCCAGCAGCCCGTCTAGCGGGGGGACGCGAGAGACCCAGTACTTC
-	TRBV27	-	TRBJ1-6	CASRAGNDSPLHF	TGTGCCAGCCGGGCAGGGAATGATTCACCCCTCCACTTT
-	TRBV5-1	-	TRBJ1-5	CASSLAGDGNQPQHF	TGCGCCAGCAGCTTGGCAGGGGACGGTAATCAGCCCCAGCATTTT
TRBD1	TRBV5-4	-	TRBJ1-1	CASSLRSGGTGTEAFF	TGTGCCAGCAGCTTGCGGTCAGGGGGCACGGGTACTGAAGCTTTCTTT
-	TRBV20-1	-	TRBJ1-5	CSASVGRQPQHF	TGCAGTGCTAGTGTGGGGAGGCAGCCCCAGCATTTT
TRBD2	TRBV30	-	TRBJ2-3	CAWSRGLATDTQYF	TGTGCCTGGAGTAGGGGACTAGCGACAGATACGCAGTATTTT
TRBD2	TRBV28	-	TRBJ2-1	CASSLASGSWNEQFF	TGTGCCAGCAGTTTAGCTAGCGGGAGCTGGAATGAGCAGTTCTTC
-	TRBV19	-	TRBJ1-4	CASSIWTANEKLFF	TGTGCCAGTAGTATATGGACAGCTAATGAAAAACTGTTTTTT
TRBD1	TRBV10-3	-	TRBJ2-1	CAIQRDRNYNEQFF	TGTGCCATTCAAAGGGACAGGAACTACAATGAGCAGTTCTTC
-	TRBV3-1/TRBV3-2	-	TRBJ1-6	CASSQDSSYNSPLHF	TGTGCCAGCAGCCAAGACAGCTCCTATAATTCACCCCTCCACTTT
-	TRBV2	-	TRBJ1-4	CASRRRGTNEKLFF	TGTGCCAGCAGGAGGCGGGGGACTAATGAAAAACTGTTTTTT
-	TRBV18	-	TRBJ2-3	CASSPGSEDTQYF	TGTGCCAGCTCACCGGGGAGCGAAGATACGCAGTATTTT
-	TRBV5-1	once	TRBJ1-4	CASSSGSGQREKLFF	TGCGCCAGCAGCTCCGGATCGGGCCAGCGGGAAAAACTGTTTTTT
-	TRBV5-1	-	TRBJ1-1	CASRSQGNTEAFF	TGCGCCAGCAGATCGCAGGGTAACACTGAAGCTTTCTTT
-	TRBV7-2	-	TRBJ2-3	CASSPPLSTDTQYF	TGTGCCAGCAGCCCTCCCCTAAGCACAGATACGCAGTATTTT
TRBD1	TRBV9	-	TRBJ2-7	CASSSRWTGGGEQYF	TGTGCCAGCAGCTCTCGTTGGACAGGGGGTGGCGAGCAGTACTTC
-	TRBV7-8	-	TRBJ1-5	CASSLDGNWQPQHF	TGTGCCAGCAGCTTAGACGGGAATTGGCAGCCCCAGCATTTT
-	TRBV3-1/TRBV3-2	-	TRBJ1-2	CASSQASGNYGYTF	TGTGCCAGCAGCCAAGCTTCAGGCAACTATGGCTACACCTTC
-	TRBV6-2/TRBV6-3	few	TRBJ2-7	CASSYPSRFYEQYF	TGTGCCAGCAGTTACCCCTCTAGGTTCTACGAGCAGTACTTC
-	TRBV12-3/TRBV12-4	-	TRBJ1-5	CASSFDLLTMHF	TGTGCCAGCAGTTTTGACTTATTAACCATGCATTTT
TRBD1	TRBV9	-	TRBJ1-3	CASSATGGPSGNTIYF	TGTGCCAGCAGTGCAACAGGGGGGCCCTCTGGAAACACCATATATTTT
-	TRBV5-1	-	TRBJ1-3	CASSLPGISQAGNTIYF	TGCGCCAGCAGCTTGCCAGGGATCTCCCAGGCTGGAAACACCATATATTTT
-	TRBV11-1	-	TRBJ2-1	CASSQGHNNEQFF	TGTGCCAGCAGCCAGGGACACAACAATGAGCAGTTCTTC
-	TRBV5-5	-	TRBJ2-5	CASSLGAAETVAYF	TGTGCCAGCAGCTTGGGGGCTGCCGAGACCGTGGCGTACTTC
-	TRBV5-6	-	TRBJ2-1	CASSFMYNEQFF	TGTGCCAGCAGCTTTATGTACAATGAGCAGTTCTTC
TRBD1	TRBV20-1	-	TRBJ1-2	CSASTGQGDLYTF	TGCAGTGCTAGTACGGGACAGGGGGACCTCTACACCTTC
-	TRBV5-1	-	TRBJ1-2	CASSPGYPGEADYGYTF	TGCGCCAGCAGCCCGGGATACCCAGGAGAGGCGGACTATGGCTACACCTTC
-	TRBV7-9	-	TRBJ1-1	CATQEAAEAFF	TGTGCCACCCAAGAGGCTGCCGAAGCTTTCTTT
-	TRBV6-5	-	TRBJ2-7	CASSYSRLVYEQYF	TGTGCCAGCAGTTACTCGCGGTTAGTCTACGAGCAGTACTTC
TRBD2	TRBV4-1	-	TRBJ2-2	CASSQGLAGGTGELFF	TGCGCCAGCAGCCAAGGACTAGCGGGAGGGACCGGGGAGCTGTTTTTT
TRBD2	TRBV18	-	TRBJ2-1	CASSLGLASYNEQFF	TGTGCCAGCTCACTCGGACTAGCGTCCTACAATGAGCAGTTCTTC
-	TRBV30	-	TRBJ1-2	CAWSGTGTNYGYTF	TGTGCCTGGAGTGGTACAGGGACTAACTATGGCTACACCTTC
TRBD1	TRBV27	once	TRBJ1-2	CASSSRQGIGYTF	TGTGCCAGCAGCTCGCGACAGGGTATAGGCTACACCTTC
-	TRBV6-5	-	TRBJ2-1	CASSRGTYNEQFF	TGTGCCAGCAGTCGGGGGACCTACAATGAGCAGTTCTTC
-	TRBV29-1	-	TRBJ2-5	CSTLYGVGGETQYF	TGCAGCACGTTATATGGAGTCGGTGGGGAGACCCAGTACTTC
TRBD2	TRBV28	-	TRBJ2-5	CASSSSGTSGRETQYF	TGTGCCAGCAGTTCCTCAGGGACTAGCGGGAGGGAGACCCAGTACTTC
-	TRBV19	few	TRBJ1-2	CASSPFTSSIPIYGYTF	TGTGCCAGTAGTCCTTTCACAAGTTCCATCCCCATTTATGGCTACACCTTC
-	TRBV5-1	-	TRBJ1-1	CASSLGRRDEAFF	TGCGCCAGCAGCTTGGGCAGGAGGGATGAAGCTTTCTTT
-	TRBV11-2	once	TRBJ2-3	CASSDGGVYDTQYF	TGTGCCAGCAGCGATGGCGGGGTTTATGATACGCAGTATTTT
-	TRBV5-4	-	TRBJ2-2	CASSTANTGELFF	TGTGCCAGCAGCACAGCCAACACCGGGGAGCTGTTTTTT
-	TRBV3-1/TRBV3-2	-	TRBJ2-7	CASSQNDNSYEQYF	TGTGCCAGCAGCCAGAATGACAACTCCTACGAGCAGTACTTC
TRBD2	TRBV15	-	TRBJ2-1	CATSRDVREAPALLFF	TGTGCCACCAGCAGAGATGTGCGGGAGGCCCCCGCGTTGTTGTTCTTC
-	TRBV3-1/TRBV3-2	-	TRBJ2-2	CASSQDWGPGELFF	TGTGCCAGCAGCCAAGATTGGGGGCCCGGGGAGCTGTTTTTT
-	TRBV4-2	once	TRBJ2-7	CASSQGRGTEPYEQYF	TGTGCCAGCAGCCAAGGCAGGGGCACCGAACCCTACGAGCAGTACTTC
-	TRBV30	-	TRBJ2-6	CAWNTGSSGANVLTF	TGTGCCTGGAATACAGGGTCCTCTGGGGCCAACGTCCTGACTTTC
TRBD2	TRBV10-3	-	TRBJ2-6	CAISDLTSGRVSGANVLTF	TGTGCCATCAGTGACCTGACTAGCGGGAGGGTCTCCGGGGCCAACGTCCTGACTTTC
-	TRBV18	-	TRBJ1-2	CASSFREYGYTF	TGTGCCAGCTCATTCAGGGAATATGGCTACACCTTC